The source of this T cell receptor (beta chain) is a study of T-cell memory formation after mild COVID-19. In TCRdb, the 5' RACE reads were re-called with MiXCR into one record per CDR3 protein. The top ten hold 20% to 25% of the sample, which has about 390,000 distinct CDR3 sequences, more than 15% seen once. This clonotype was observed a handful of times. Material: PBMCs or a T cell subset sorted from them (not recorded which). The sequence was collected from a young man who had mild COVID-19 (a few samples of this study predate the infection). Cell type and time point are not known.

The CDR3 is CASSETGGREQYF. CDR3 nucleotides: TGTGCCAGCAGTGAGACTGGGGGTCGGGAGCAGTACTTC. The V call is TRBV6-2 or TRBV6-3, the J call TRBJ2-7; D tentatively reads TRBD1 or TRBD2 (5 bases each). The CDR3 loop spans 13 amino acids. V was shortened by 5 bases and J by 7 bases, with 15 bases between the two germline ends. CDR1 is MNHEY, CDR2 SVGEGT, per germline.